These 21 T cell receptor beta chains came from one sample sequenced in a study of blood T cell repertoires in COVID-19. Clones were read by immunoSEQ multiplex PCR, and TCRdb kept only the in-frame ones, dropping some. The sample carries about 39,000 clones, 65% to 90% recorded once. Material: peripheral blood. All receptors derive from a man between 35 and 55 years old with active COVID-19.

The V call is TRBV19, the J call TRBJ1-5; D gene uncertain. The CDR3 has 13 amino acids. The V gene lost 7 bases and the J gene lost 4 bases, with 11 bases spanning the gap. From germline, CDR1 is LNHDA and CDR2 SQIVND (reference sequence). This chain's CDR3 is CASNEDFNQPQHF. CDR3 in DNA: TGTGCCAGTAATGAGGACTTTAATCAGCCCCAGCATTTT.

This rearrangement joins TRBV28 to TRBJ2-3, with D possibly being TRBD2 (5 bases). Trimming took off 1 base at V and 1 base at J, with 9 bases between the two ends. The CDR3 totals 15 residues. Per the germline V gene, CDR1 is MDHEN and CDR2 is SYDVKM. Here the CDR3 reads CASSLYSGGTDTQYF. In DNA, the CDR3 is TGTGCCAGCAGTTTATATTCCGGGGGCACAGATACGCAGTATTTT. Supplemented by reference TRBV28 and TRBJ2-3, the full variable domain reads DVKVTQSSRYLVKRTGEKVFLECVQDMDHENMFWYRQDPGLGLRLIYFSYDVKMKEKGDIPEGYSVSREKKERFSLILESASTNQTSMYLCASSLYSGGTDTQYFGPGTRLTVL.

This chain joins TRBV7-9 and TRBJ2-5, with D possibly TRBD2 on 5 matching bases. The germline V gene has CDR1 SEHNR and CDR2 FQNEAQ (reference sequence). The V end lost 4 bases, the J end lost 4 bases, and 19 bases lay between the germline ends. The CDR3 consists of 16 residues. The CDR3 region is CASSSTSAPRGETQYF. In DNA, the CDR3 is TGTGCCAGCAGCTCAACCTCGGCTCCACGGGGAGAGACCCAGTACTTC.

The genes are TRBV6-5 and TRBJ1-5; D is possibly TRBD1 (6 bases). Germline lookup yields CDR1 MNHEY and CDR2 SVGAGI. V was cut by 5 bases and J by 4 bases, with 12 bases left in between. This CDR3 comprises 14 residues. CDR3 bases: TGTGCCAGCAGTCCGGGACACAAAAATCAGCCCCAGCATTTT. It specifies CASSPGHKNQPQHF.

The V and J genes are TRBV2 and TRBJ2-1; TRBD2 matches 12 bases. Germline values: CDR1 SNHLY, CDR2 FYNNEI. V trimming: 2 bases; J trimming: 9 bases; junction bases outside the gene matches: 5. CDR3 length: 15 residues. The chain's CDR3 is CASSETTSGRGEQFF. The CDR3 nucleotides are TGTGCCAGCAGTGAAACGACTAGCGGGAGAGGTGAGCAGTTCTTC.

J is TRBJ2-3 and V is TRBV30; 12 bases agree with TRBD2. CDR3 length: 16 amino acids. Losses at the gene ends were 0 bases for V and 4 bases for J; bases not matched to a gene: 5. Germline CDR1 GTSNPN, CDR2 SVGIG (reference sequence). This CDR3 reads CAWSVATSGRPDTQYF. CDR3 coding DNA: TGTGCCTGGAGTGTCGCGACTAGCGGGAGACCAGATACGCAGTATTTT.

The CDR3 reads CASQVGTGWNEQYF. In DNA form, the CDR3 reads TGTGCCTCGCAGGTCGGGACAGGGTGGAACGAGCAGTACTTC. The chain uses TRBV25-1 and TRBJ2-7; 9 bases fit TRBD1. The V and J ends lost 11 bases and 5 bases, in that order; junction bases with no gene match: 13. There are 14 residues in the CDR3. Germline V gene sequence: CDR1 MGHDK, CDR2 SYGVNS.

This chain uses TRBV24-1 with TRBJ2-3; TRBD2 might be the D (6 bases). The CDR3 runs to 15 residues. Germline V lookup: CDR1 KGHDR, CDR2 SFDVKD. The V gene lost 4 bases and the J gene lost 4 bases, with 14 bases spanning the gap. The CDR3, as DNA: TGTGCCACCAGTGACGCCACTAGCTCAGCAGATACGCAGTATTTT. This gives the protein CATSDATSSADTQYF.

The chain carries TRBV20-1 and TRBJ2-7, with 9 bases aligning to TRBD2. The V and J ends lost 3 bases and 3 bases, in that order; junction bases with no gene match: 9. This CDR3 contains 15 residues. CDR1 is DFQATT, CDR2 SNEGSKA, per germline (reference sequence). The CDR3 DNA is TGCAGTGCTAGTAGTAGCGGGAGTTGGAGCTACGAGCAGTACTTC. As protein: CSASSSGSWSYEQYF.

The table lists this clone with a few counts. V is TRBV6-5 and J is TRBJ2-2; maybe TRBD1 (6 bases). The germline CDR1 and CDR2 sequences are MNHEY and SVGAGI. The CDR3 runs 12 residues. V was trimmed by 8 bases and J by 7 bases, leaving 11 bases between them. The chain's CDR3 is CASRDTYGELFF. The CDR3 DNA reads as TGTGCCAGCCGGGACACTTACGGGGAGCTGTTTTTT.

The chain couples TRBV7-9 to TRBJ2-1; 7 nucleotides agree with TRBD1. The ends lost 5 bases at V and 5 bases at J; junction bases unmatched: 3. Per the germline V gene, CDR1 is SEHNR and CDR2 is FQNEAQ (reference sequence). The CDR3 runs to 13 residues. This chain's CDR3 is CASSPGQHNEQFF. The CDR3 region has the DNA TGTGCCAGCAGCCCGGGACAGCACAATGAGCAGTTCTTC.

V is TRBV7-9 and J is TRBJ2-5; 9 bases match TRBD2. The CDR3 has 15 amino acids. The J segment lost 1 base and the V segment lost 3 bases, leaving 3 bases of the junction unmatched. Germline V gives CDR1 SEHNR, CDR2 FQNEAQ (reference sequence). For the CDR3, the DNA is TGTGCCAGCAGCTTGCGACTAGCGGTCCAAGAGACCCAGTACTTC. Residues: CASSLRLAVQETQYF. The full variable domain, its missing parts supplied by reference TRBV7-9 and TRBJ2-5, is DTGVSQNPRHKITKRGQNVTFRCDPISEHNRLYWYRQTLGQGPEFLTYFQNEAQLEKSRLLSDRFSAERPKGSFSTLEIQRTEQGDSAMYLCASSLRLAVQETQYFGPGTRLLVL.

The CDR3 loop is CARGQQNSPLHF. The CDR3, as DNA: TGTGCCAGGGGACAGCAGAATTCACCCCTCCACTTT. The V gene is TRBV6-4, the J gene TRBJ1-6; 7 bases are shared with TRBD1. The length of the CDR3 is 12 residues. The J segment lost 7 bases and the V segment lost 9 bases, leaving 3 bases of the junction unmatched. Germline assignment: CDR1 MRHNA and CDR2 SNTAGT.

The V gene is TRBV29-1, the J gene TRBJ1-4; 8 bases match TRBD1. Looked up from germline, CDR1 is SQVTM and CDR2 is ANQGSEA. J gave up 6 bases and V 6 bases, and 6 bases lay outside the gene matches. The CDR3 spans 13 residues. The CDR3 nucleotides are TGCAGCGTGAGGACAGGGCAGGATGAAAAACTGTTTTTT. Translating it yields CSVRTGQDEKLFF.

The chain combines TRBV15 with TRBJ2-7; perhaps TRBD2 as D (5 bases). Germline assignment: CDR1 LNHNV and CDR2 YYDKDF (reference sequence). V gave up 0 bases and J gave up 3 bases, with 15 bases separating them. The CDR3 covers 16 residues. CDR3 coding DNA: TGTGCCACCAGCAGAGATTCCGGGGAGTGGGTCTACGAGCAGTACTTC. It encodes CATSRDSGEWVYEQYF.

This chain uses TRBV3-1 (or the pseudogene TRBV3-2) with TRBJ1-4, with 8 bases fitting TRBD1. J was trimmed by 8 bases and V by 4 bases; bases with no gene match: 6. This CDR3 comprises 14 residues. CDR1 LGHDT and CDR2 YNNKEL come from the germline V gene (reference sequence). The CDR3, as DNA: TGTGCCAGCAGCCCCAGGGGGCTGAGAGAAAAACTGTTTTTT. Its translation: CASSPRGLREKLFF.

The chain carries TRBV6-5 and TRBJ2-5; TRBD1 aligns across 7 bases. J was trimmed by 5 bases and V by 7 bases; bases with no gene match: 13. Looked up from germline, CDR1 is MNHEY and CDR2 is SVGAGI. This CDR3 is built from 15 residues. The CDR3 reads CASTPRQGIRETQYF. In DNA, the CDR3 is TGTGCCAGCACCCCTCGACAGGGTATAAGGGAGACCCAGTACTTC.

This chain links TRBV7-9 with TRBJ1-1, with D possibly being TRBD1 (5 bases). The CDR3 consists of 13 residues. Germline CDR1 reads SEHNR; CDR2 reads FQNEAQ (reference sequence). Trimming shortened V by 1 base and J by 6 bases, and 9 bases separated the two germline ends. This CDR3 reads CASSLGGLAEAFF. Written as DNA, the CDR3 is TGTGCCAGCAGCTTAGGGGGCCTCGCTGAAGCTTTCTTT.

V usage is TRBV6-4 and J usage is TRBJ2-1, with TRBD2 matching over 11 bases. V shed 2 bases and J 6 bases; nucleotides not matched to a gene: 0. Germline V lookup: CDR1 MRHNA, CDR2 SNTAGT. The CDR3 extends over 14 amino acids. The CDR3 coding sequence is TGTGCCAGCAGTGACGGGACTAGCGGCAATGAGCAGTTCTTC. It translates to CASSDGTSGNEQFF.

The rearrangement uses TRBV24-1 and TRBJ2-2; the match to TRBD2 covers 8 bases. Germline loops: CDR1 KGHDR, CDR2 SFDVKD. The CDR3 spans 17 residues. V lost 1 base, J lost 0 bases, and 3 bases stayed unmatched. The CDR3 protein is CATSDFWGLANTGELFF. The CDR3 DNA follows: TGTGCCACCAGTGATTTTTGGGGACTAGCGAACACCGGGGAGCTGTTTTTT.

The chain couples TRBV9 to TRBJ2-1, with 8 bases aligning to TRBD2. Germline V CDR1 and CDR2: SGDLS, YYNGEE. V lost 3 bases, J lost 2 bases, and 4 bases stayed unmatched. This CDR3 is 15 amino acids long. The CDR3 sequence: CASSASGLTYNEQFF. CDR3 sequence (DNA): TGTGCCAGCAGCGCTAGCGGGCTGACCTACAATGAGCAGTTCTTC.